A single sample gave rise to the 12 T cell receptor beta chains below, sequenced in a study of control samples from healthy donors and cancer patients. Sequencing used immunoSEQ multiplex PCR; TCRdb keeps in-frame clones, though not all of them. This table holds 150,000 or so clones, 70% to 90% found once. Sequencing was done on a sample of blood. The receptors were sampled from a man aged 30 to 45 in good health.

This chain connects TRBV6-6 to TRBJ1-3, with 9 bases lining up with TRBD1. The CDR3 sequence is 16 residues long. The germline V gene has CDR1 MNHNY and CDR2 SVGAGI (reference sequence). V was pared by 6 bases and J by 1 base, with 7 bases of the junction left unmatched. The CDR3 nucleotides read TGTGCCAGCAGCGATACAGGGACAGGGTCTGGAAACACCATATATTTT. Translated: CASSDTGTGSGNTIYF.

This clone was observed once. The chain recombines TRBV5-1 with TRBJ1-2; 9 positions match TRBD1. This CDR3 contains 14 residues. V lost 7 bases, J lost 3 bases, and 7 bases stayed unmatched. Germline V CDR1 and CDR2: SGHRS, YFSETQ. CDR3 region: CASWRGQGYYGYTF. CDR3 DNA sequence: TGCGCCAGCTGGAGGGGACAGGGATACTATGGCTACACCTTC.

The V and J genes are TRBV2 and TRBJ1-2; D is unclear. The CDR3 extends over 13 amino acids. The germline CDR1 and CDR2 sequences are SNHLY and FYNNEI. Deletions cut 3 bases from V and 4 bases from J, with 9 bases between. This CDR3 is CASSDSVPYGYTF. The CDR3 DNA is TGTGCCAGCAGTGATTCTGTGCCCTATGGCTACACCTTC. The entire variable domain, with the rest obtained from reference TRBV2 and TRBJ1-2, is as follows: EPEVTQTPSHQVTQMGQEVILRCVPISNHLYFYWYRQILGQKVEFLVSFYNNEISEKSEIFDDQFSVERPDGSNFTLKIRSTKLEDSAMYFCASSDSVPYGYTFGSGTRLTVV.

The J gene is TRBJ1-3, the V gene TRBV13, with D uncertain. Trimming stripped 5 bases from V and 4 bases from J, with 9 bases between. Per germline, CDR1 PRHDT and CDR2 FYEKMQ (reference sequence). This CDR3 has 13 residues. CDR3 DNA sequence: TGTGCCAGCAGCCTCCAGGTGGGAAACACCATATATTTT. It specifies CASSLQVGNTIYF.

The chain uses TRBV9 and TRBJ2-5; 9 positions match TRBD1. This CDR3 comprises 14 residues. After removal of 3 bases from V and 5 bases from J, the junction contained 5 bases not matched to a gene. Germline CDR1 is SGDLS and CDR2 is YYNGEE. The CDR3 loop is CASSEQGAGETQYF. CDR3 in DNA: TGTGCCAGCAGCGAACAGGGGGCAGGGGAGACCCAGTACTTC.

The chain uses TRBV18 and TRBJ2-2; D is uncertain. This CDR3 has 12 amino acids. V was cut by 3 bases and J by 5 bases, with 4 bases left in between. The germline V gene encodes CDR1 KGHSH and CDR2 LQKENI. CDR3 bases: TGTGCCAGCTCACCGGATACCGGGGAGCTGTTTTTT. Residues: CASSPDTGELFF.

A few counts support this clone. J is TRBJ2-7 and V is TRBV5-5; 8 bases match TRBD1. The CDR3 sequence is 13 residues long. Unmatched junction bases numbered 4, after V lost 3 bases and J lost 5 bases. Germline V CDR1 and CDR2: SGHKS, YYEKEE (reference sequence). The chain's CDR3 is CASSWTGSNEQYF. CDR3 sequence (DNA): TGTGCCAGCAGCTGGACAGGGAGCAACGAGCAGTACTTC.

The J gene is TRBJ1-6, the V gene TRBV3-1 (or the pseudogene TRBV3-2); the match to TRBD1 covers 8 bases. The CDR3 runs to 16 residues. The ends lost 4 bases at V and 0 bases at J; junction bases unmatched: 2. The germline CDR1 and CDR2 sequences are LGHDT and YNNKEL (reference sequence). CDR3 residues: CASSPQGASYNSPLHF. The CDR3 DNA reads TGTGCCAGCAGCCCCCAGGGGGCCTCCTATAATTCACCCCTCCACTTT.

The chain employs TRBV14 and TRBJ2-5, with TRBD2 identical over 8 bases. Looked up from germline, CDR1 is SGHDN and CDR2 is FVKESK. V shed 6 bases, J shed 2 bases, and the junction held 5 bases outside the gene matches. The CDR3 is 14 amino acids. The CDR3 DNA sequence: TGTGCCAGCAGACTAGCGGCAAATCAAGAGACCCAGTACTTC. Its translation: CASRLAANQETQYF.

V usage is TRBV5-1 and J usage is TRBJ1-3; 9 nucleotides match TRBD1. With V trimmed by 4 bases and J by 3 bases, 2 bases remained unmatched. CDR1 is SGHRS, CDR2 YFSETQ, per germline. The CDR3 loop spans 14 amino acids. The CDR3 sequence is CASSDRGNGNTIYF. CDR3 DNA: TGCGCCAGCAGCGACAGGGGGAATGGAAACACCATATATTTT.

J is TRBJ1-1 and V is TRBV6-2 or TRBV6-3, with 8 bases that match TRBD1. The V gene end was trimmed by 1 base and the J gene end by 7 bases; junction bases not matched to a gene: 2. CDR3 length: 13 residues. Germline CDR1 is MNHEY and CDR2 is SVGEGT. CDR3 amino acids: CASSYFRGLEAFF. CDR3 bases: TGTGCCAGCAGTTACTTCAGGGGGCTTGAAGCTTTCTTT.

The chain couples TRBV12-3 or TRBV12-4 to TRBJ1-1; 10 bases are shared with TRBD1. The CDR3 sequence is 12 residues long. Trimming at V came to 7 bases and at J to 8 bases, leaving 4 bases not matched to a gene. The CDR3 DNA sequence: TGTGCCAGCAAGACAGGGGGCAGAGAAGCTTTCTTT. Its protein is CASKTGGREAFF.